The 7 T cell receptor beta chains given below trace back to one sample, sequenced in a study of shared clonotypes between healthy human individuals (dated by TCRdb to the early 2020s). Library preparation was by the immunoSEQ multiplex PCR assay. TCRdb obtained this table from immuneACCESS and retained in-frame rearrangements with V and J assigned. These tables miss some clones; where compared with another copy, unresolved V genes account for less than half of the shortfall, and the remainder is unexplained. The sample contains some 660,000 clones, 73% of them found a single time. 1.5% to 2% of the sample rests with the top ten. The sample consisted of memory CD4+ T cells sorted from blood. Interpreted using the paper, the cell subset or site label stands for: CD45RA-negative fraction. The source of these receptors is a woman in her twenties or thirties in good health.

Comment on this clone: Other DNA sequences in this sample translate to the same CDR3. The chain joins TRBV5-1 to TRBJ1-3; D remains ambiguous. Trimming removed 4 bases from V and 4 bases from J, with 6 bases in between. Per the germline V gene, CDR1 is SGHRS and CDR2 is YFSETQ. The length of the CDR3 is 12 residues. The CDR3 reads CASSRDGNTIYF. Written as DNA, the CDR3 is TGCGCCAGCAGCCGAGACGGAAACACCATATATTTT.

The gene calls are TRBV7-9 and TRBJ2-1; D gene unclear. Germline CDR1 SEHNR, CDR2 FQNEAQ (reference sequence). The CDR3 loop spans 13 amino acids. V dropped 1 base and J dropped 6 bases, with 7 bases sitting between them. The CDR3 region is CASSLGVSNEQFF. The CDR3 DNA follows: TGTGCCAGCAGCTTAGGAGTATCCAATGAGCAGTTCTTC.

The chain has TRBV6-1 and TRBJ2-7, with a tentative D call TRBD2 (6 bases). The V and J ends lost 4 bases and 0 bases respectively, with 10 bases between them. In germline, CDR1 is MNHNS, CDR2 SASEGT. The CDR3 length is 14 residues. The chain's CDR3 is CASSGAGSSYEQYF. CDR3 nucleotide sequence: TGTGCCAGCAGTGGTGCCGGGAGCTCCTACGAGCAGTACTTC.

This chain joins TRBV29-1 and TRBJ1-1, with D hard to call. The V gene lost 8 bases and the J gene lost 6 bases, with 16 bases spanning the gap. The CDR3 spans 12 residues. CDR1 is SQVTM, CDR2 ANQGSEA, per germline. The CDR3 here is CSYKMTGAEAFF. CDR3 DNA sequence: TGCAGCTATAAGATGACGGGCGCTGAAGCTTTCTTT.

This chain's CDR3 is CASSTRVGPGANQPQHF. In nucleotides, the CDR3 is TGTGCCAGTAGTACCCGGGTAGGGCCCGGGGCAAATCAGCCCCAGCATTTT. The V call is TRBV19, the J call TRBJ1-5, with TRBD1 as a possible D gene (5 bases). The CDR3 consists of 17 residues. The V end was cut by 4 bases, the J end by 4 bases, with 20 bases between. CDR1 LNHDA and CDR2 SQIVND come from the germline V gene (reference sequence).

This clone was seen a few times. Other DNA sequences in the sample encode the same CDR3. This chain links TRBV5-5 with TRBJ2-3, with D unclear. Germline values: CDR1 SGHKS, CDR2 YYEKEE (reference sequence). The CDR3 has 13 amino acids. With 3 bases removed from V and 0 bases from J, the gap between germline ends came to 5 bases. The DNA for the CDR3 is TGTGCCAGCAGCTCTCCTAGCACAGATACGCAGTATTTT. It specifies CASSSPSTDTQYF.

Only one count was recorded for this clone. V usage is TRBV4-1 and J usage is TRBJ2-1; D is perhaps TRBD1 or TRBD2 (5 bases each). Germline CDR1 and CDR2: MGHRA and YSYEKL. CDR3 length: 15 amino acids. The V end lost 0 bases, the J end lost 7 bases, and 13 bases lay between the germline ends. CDR3 amino acids: CASSQDPSGPNEQFF. The CDR3 DNA is TGCGCCAGCAGCCAAGACCCCTCGGGACCAAATGAGCAGTTCTTC.